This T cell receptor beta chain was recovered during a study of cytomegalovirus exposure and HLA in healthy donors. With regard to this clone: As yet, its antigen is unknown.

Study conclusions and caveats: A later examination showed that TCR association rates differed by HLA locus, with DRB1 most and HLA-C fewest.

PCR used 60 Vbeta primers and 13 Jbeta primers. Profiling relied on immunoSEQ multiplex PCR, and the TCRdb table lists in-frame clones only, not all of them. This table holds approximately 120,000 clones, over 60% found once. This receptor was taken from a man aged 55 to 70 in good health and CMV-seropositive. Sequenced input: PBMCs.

The DNA for the CDR3 is TGTGCCAGCAGTTCACCCGCGGGGGTATCGGGCGGGGAGCTGTTTTTT. It is translated as CASSSPAGVSGGELFF. The chain is built from TRBV28 and TRBJ2-2; 7 bases line up with TRBD2. This CDR3 is 16 amino acids long. In germline, CDR1 is MDHEN, CDR2 SYDVKM. With V trimmed by 4 bases and J by 7 bases, 12 bases remained unmatched.